This T cell receptor (beta chain) was retrieved from a study of blood T cell repertoires in COVID-19. Study-wide background: COVID-19 samples from acute and convalescent phases originated in the United States, Italy and Spain.

V gave up 4 bases and J gave up 1 base; unmatched junction bases: 5. The CDR3 covers 15 residues. Germline V gene sequence: CDR1 SGDLS, CDR2 YYNGEE. Generated by immunoSEQ multiplex PCR, the TCRdb table keeps only in-frame clones and is missing some. This table holds about 76,000 clones, 80% to 90% found once. The receptor's source is a woman aged 60-70 years with acute or convalescent COVID-19. Sequenced input: peripheral blood. The V gene is TRBV9, the J gene TRBJ1-1, with 9 bases matching TRBD1. In DNA, the CDR3 is TGTGCCAGCAGCTACCTGGACAGGGGGAACACTGAAGCTTTCTTT. Translation gives CASSYLDRGNTEAFF. Based on the CDR3 plus reference TRBV9 and TRBJ1-1, the full variable domain is DSGVTQTPKHLITATGQRVTLRCSPRSGDLSVYWYQQSLDQGLQFLIQYYNGEERAKGNILERFSAQQFPDLHSELNLSSLELGDSALYFCASSYLDRGNTEAFFGQGTRLTVV.